This entry is about one TCR beta chain. Its cognate antigen has yet to be identified. Base qualities were left out, and no much larger clone turns up one base away. This entry belongs to a study of T cell responses to AZD1222 COVID-19 vaccine (dated by TCRdb to about 2021). Background for the entire study: Because spike-specific TCR depth and breadth did not differ between the two schedules, AZD1222 recipients who got a second dose at roughly 4 weeks were pooled with those who got a second dose at roughly 12 weeks. TCR sequencing was performed for about 250 trial participants, of whom about 210 were given two doses of AZD1222 and 26 were given two doses of MenACWY control vaccine. Trial participants were enrolled into age subgroups of 18-55, 56-69 and 70-plus years, which contained approximately 150, 30 and 60 TCR-sequenced participants, respectively.

The CDR3 regions of human TCRbeta chains were analyzed by immunosequencing. The authors' pipeline ran thus. Repertoire TCRs were checked for matches against a reference library of SARS-CoV-2-specific TCRs that had been generated using the MIRA antigen-specificity platform. Breadth was defined as the fraction of unique TCRs that were SARS-CoV-2-associated. Depth was defined as the fraction of total T cells that were SARS-CoV-2-associated. Each spike-specific TCR was assigned to its reactive spike region and to a CD4 or CD8 class using the MIRA data. Log10-transformed breadth and depth values were compared by one-way ANOVA with Sidak's multiple comparisons tests. TCRdb provides this immuneACCESS table in a form limited to in-frame rearrangements. Some clones are lacking; in checked studies, under half of them reflect an unresolved V gene, and why the rest are absent is not known. V, J and clone size reflect that table, while D and trimming were determined from the DNA. This sample comprises roughly 100,000 clones, 90% of them detected only once. The ten most abundant clones make up about 26% of the sample.

Relative to germline, V is 2 bases shorter and J is 3 bases shorter, with 11 bases between their ends. The germline V gene sets CDR1 to MDHEN and CDR2 to SYDVKM. Including the terminal cysteine and phenylalanine, the CDR3 comprises 15 residues. The read is trimmed to its CDR3 DNA, 45 bases read in frame from base 1. The sample's time point label, in plain terms: baseline before first vaccination. Vaccinee samples came from UK trials COV001 and COV002, including a single-blind randomized controlled phase 2/3 trial of AZD1222 (ChAdOx1 nCoV-19) in healthy adults. Trial participant PBMC samples were collected at day 0 and day 28 after the second dose for TCRbeta chain sequencing. On the study overall, not on this receptor specifically: Most participants were white British and females outnumbered males, and the authors suggested that clonal diversity may have been underestimated. Spike-specific TCR breadth and depth rose significantly after two AZD1222 doses compared with day 0 and with MenACWY recipients. Because no samples from the day 14 peak response were available, repertoires could be characterized only after the peak T cell response. Conclusions about previously exposed vaccinees were limited because only a handful of AZD1222 recipients were SARS-CoV-2 seropositive at baseline. The vaccine-associated CD4 TCRs covered the entire spike protein, and the dominant responses fell in regions 160-218 and 743-854. Reportedly, almost half of the unique spike-specific TCRs recognized epitopes lying outside the regions that are mutated in the B.1.351 and B.1.1.7 variants. The 56-69-year group was small, and its depth increase did not reach significance, likely because of low power.

The chain uses TRBV28 and TRBJ1-3; TRBD1 could be the D gene, as 5 bases match. The sequenced sample was peripheral blood, obtained on day 0 of AZD1222 vaccination. The TCR was taken from an adult in good health. The DNA reads TGTGCCAGCAGTTTAGGGGGGTCTGGTGGAAACACCATATATTTT. It translates to CASSLGGSGGNTIYF.